The clone carrying this TCR beta chain was counted ten times or more. Its target is unknown. The sample is drawn from a study of molecular identifiers for immune sequencing clone quantification. Study-wide results and limits: Clones of above 20 RNA copies carried over 97% of effector molecules; in naive cells they carried under 1%.

As previously described, bulk TCR libraries were made using listed TCR primers. Each CDR3 protein gets one entry after TCRdb re-called the PCR reads with MiXCR. The sample has about 630,000 distinct CDR3 sequences, roughly 23% seen once. This CDR3 region has 13 residues. Germline values: CDR1 SEHNR, CDR2 FQNEAQ (reference sequence). The trim removed 6 bases at V and 5 bases at J, leaving 5 bases unmatched. This receptor was obtained from a human donor in good health. Some libraries in this study had Jurkat cell RNA spiked in. The chain uses TRBV7-9 and TRBJ2-5; 8 bases are a match to TRBD1. Sample: naive CD8+ T cells from blood, with Jurkat cell RNA spiked in. The subset was: FACS-sorted CD8+CD4-CCR7+CD45RA+ naive T cells. CDR3 DNA sequence: TGTGCCAGCAGGCCAGACAGGGGTGAGACCCAGTACTTC. Its protein is CASRPDRGETQYF.